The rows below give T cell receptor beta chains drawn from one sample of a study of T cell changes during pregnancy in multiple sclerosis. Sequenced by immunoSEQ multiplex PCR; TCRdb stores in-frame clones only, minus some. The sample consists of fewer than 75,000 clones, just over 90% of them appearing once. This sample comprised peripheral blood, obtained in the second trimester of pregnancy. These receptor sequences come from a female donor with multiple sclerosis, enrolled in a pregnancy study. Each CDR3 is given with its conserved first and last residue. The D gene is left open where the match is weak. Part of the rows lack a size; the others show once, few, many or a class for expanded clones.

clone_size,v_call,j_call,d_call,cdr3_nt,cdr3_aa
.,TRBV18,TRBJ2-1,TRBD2,TGTGCCAGCTCACCGGGGGTAGCGGGCCTAGTGAGCTCCTACAATGAGCAGTTCTTC,CASSPGVAGLVSSYNEQFF
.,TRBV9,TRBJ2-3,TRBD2,TGTGCCAGCAGCGTAGTGTCGTCTAGCGGGAGGGCCCTTCCAGATACGCAGTATTTT,CASSVVSSSGRALPDTQYF
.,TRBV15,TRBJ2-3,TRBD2,TGTGCCACCAGCAGGGGGACTAGCGGAACGTCTGATACGCAGTATTTT,CATSRGTSGTSDTQYF
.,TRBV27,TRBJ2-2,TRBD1,TGTGCCAGCAGTTTAAGTGACAGGGGTGTCGGGGAGCTGTTTTTT,CASSLSDRGVGELFF
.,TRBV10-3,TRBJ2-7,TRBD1,TGTGCCATCAGCACGGGACAGGGAACCTACGAGCAGTACTTC,CAISTGQGTYEQYF
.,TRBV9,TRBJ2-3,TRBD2,TGTGCCAGCAGCCGGGGACTAGCGGGGGGAGATACGCAGTATTTT,CASSRGLAGGDTQYF
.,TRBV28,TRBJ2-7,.,TGTGCCAGCAGGTGGACAGCGGGGGAGCAGTACTTC,CASRWTAGEQYF
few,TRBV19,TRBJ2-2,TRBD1,TGTGCCAGTAGGGGGACAGAGAACACCGGGGAGCTGTTTTTT,CASRGTENTGELFF
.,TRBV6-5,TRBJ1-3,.,TGTGCCAGCAGTTACTCGCCAGGCACCGCCCGAAACACCATATATTTT,CASSYSPGTARNTIYF
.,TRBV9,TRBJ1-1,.,TGTGCCAGCAGCTCTAGACCAACCACTGAAGCTTTCTTT,CASSSRPTTEAFF
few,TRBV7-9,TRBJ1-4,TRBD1,TGTGCCAGCAGCATACCGGGACAGGAAAATGAAAAACTGTTTTTT,CASSIPGQENEKLFF
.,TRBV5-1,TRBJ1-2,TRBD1,TGCGCCAGCAGCTTAATAATCCCAGGGGGACCATATGGCTACACCTTC,CASSLIIPGGPYGYTF
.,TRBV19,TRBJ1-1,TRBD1,TGTGCCAGTACCAACTCCGGGACAGGGGTGAAGACTGAAGCTTTCTTT,CASTNSGTGVKTEAFF
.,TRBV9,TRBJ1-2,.,TGTGCCAGCAGCGCTTCATACAGGGAGGGGAGCTATGGCTACACCTTC,CASSASYREGSYGYTF
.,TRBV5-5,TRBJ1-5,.,TGTGCCAGCAGCTTTGGTCGCTATAGCAATCAGCCCCAGCATTTT,CASSFGRYSNQPQHF
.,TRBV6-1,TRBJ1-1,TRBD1,TGTGCCAGCAGGCCGGGACAGGGAGGTAACACTGAAGCTTTCTTT,CASRPGQGGNTEAFF
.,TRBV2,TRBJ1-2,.,TGTGGGGAGGGGATGTACTATGGCTACACCTTC,CGEGMYYGYTF
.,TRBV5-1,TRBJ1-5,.,TGCGCCAGCAGGCAGGGGTTTGGTCAGCCCCAGCATTTT,CASRQGFGQPQHF
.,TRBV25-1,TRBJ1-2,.,TGTGCCAGCAGTGAAGTAACAGGCCCCTCTAACTATGGCTACACCTTC,CASSEVTGPSNYGYTF
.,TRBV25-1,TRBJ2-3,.,TGTGCCAGCAGTGAAAGGGACATGGGGACAGATACGCAGTATTTT,CASSERDMGTDTQYF
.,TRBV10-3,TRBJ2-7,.,TGTGCCCAATGGGAAGGGGGGGCGGACGAGCAGTACTTC,CAQWEGGADEQYF
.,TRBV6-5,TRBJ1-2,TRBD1,TGTGCCATACTCCCGACAGGGTCTAACTATGGCTACACCTTC,CAILPTGSNYGYTF
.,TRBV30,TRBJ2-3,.,TGTGCCTGGAGCGGGAGCACAGATACGCAGTATTTT,CAWSGSTDTQYF
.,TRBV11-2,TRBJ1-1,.,TGTGCCAGCAGCTTAGCTGCAGGGTCTTTAGCCTTGAACACTGAAGCTTTCTTT,CASSLAAGSLALNTEAFF
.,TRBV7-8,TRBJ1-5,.,TGTGCCAGCAGCAGATCAGGACGGGAACTCAATCAGCCCCAGCATTTT,CASSRSGRELNQPQHF
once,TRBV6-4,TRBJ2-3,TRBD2,TGTGCCAGCAGTGACCGTTCGGGGGGGCTAGATACGCAGTATTTT,CASSDRSGGLDTQYF
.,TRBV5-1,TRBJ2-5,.,TGCGCCAGCAGCATTGGACAAATGGGGACCCAGTACTTC,CASSIGQMGTQYF
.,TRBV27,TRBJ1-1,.,TGTGCCAGCAGTTCTCCGGGTGATGCCACTGAAGCTTTCTTT,CASSSPGDATEAFF
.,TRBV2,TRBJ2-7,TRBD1,TGTGCCAGCAGTCAACAGGGGGCCGAGCAGTACTTC,CASSQQGAEQYF
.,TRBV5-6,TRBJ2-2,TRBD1,TGTGCCAGCAGCTTGCCAGGGGGCACCGGGGAGCTGTTTTTT,CASSLPGGTGELFF
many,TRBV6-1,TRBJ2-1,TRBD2,TGTGCCAGCAGTGATGGGGGGGACCCCTACAATGAGCAGTTCTTC,CASSDGGDPYNEQFF
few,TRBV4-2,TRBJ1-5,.,TGTGCCAGCAGCCAAGATTCGGCGGGAGGATCAAGCAATCAGCCCCAGCATTTT,CASSQDSAGGSSNQPQHF
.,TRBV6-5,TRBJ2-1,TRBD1,TGTGCCAGCAGTGGACAGGGTACTGAGCAGTTCTTC,CASSGQGTEQFF
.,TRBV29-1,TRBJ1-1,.,TGCAGCGTTGATCAGGGCAGGCACACTGAAGCTTTCTTT,CSVDQGRHTEAFF
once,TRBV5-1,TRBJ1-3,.,TGCGCCAGCGGCCCAAGCAAACAGAGCTCTGGAAACACCATATATTTT,CASGPSKQSSGNTIYF
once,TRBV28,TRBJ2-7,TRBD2,TGTGCCAGCAGCTCGGGAGGTGCCGAGCAGTACTTC,CASSSGGAEQYF
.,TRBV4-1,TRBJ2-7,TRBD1,TGCGCCAGCAGCCAAGATCAGGGGGCTTATCCCCACGAGCAGTACTTC,CASSQDQGAYPHEQYF
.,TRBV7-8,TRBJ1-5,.,TGTGCCAGCAGCCCCTCCCGTTTGCCGTTACAAGATAGCAATCAGCCCCAGCATTTT,CASSPSRLPLQDSNQPQHF
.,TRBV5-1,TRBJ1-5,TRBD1,TGCGCCAGCAGCCCAGACAGGGGCCCCAATCAGCCCCAGCATTTT,CASSPDRGPNQPQHF
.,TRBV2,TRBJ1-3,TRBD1,TGTGCCAGCATGCGGACAGGGCTCGATTACACCATATATTTT,CASMRTGLDYTIYF
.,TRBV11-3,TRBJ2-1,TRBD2,TGTGCCAGCAGCGAAAGTGGAGCGGGAGCCGAGCAGTTCTTC,CASSESGAGAEQFF
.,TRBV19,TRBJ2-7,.,TGTGCCAGTAGTAAAGGGGGAAGAGGCTCCTACGAGCAGTACTTC,CASSKGGRGSYEQYF
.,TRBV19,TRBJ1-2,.,TGTGCCAGTAGTAGACCGACAGGACCCCCTAACTATGGCTACACCTTC,CASSRPTGPPNYGYTF
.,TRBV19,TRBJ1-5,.,TGTGCCAGTAGTCCAACCCCGGAGGGAAATCAGCCCCAGCATTTT,CASSPTPEGNQPQHF
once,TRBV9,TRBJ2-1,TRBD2,TGTGCCAGCAGCGTAGTCGCTAGCGGGATCTCCTACAATGAGCAGTTCTTC,CASSVVASGISYNEQFF